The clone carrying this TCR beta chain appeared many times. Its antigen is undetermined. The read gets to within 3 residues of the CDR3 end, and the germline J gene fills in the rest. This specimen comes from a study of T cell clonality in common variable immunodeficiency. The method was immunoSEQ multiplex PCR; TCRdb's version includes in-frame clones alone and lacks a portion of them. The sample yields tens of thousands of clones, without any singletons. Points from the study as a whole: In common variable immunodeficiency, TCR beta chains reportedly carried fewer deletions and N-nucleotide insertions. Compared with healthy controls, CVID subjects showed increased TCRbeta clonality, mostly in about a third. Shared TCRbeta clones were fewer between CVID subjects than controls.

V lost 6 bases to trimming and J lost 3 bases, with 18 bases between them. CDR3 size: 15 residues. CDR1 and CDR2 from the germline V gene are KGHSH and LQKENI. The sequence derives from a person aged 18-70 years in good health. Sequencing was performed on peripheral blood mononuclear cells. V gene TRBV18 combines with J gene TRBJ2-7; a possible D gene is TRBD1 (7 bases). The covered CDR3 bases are TGTGCCAGCTCCCTGGAGGGGGCGAGGGACTACGAG. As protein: CASSLEGARDYE. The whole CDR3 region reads CASSLEGARDYEQYF.